This TCR beta chain came from a study of T cell responses to AZD1222 COVID-19 vaccine. Whole-study findings and limits: Baseline serology detected seropositivity in only five to seven AZD1222 recipients. Reportedly, nearly half of unique spike TCRs recognized epitopes outside B.1.351/B.1.1.7 mutations.

Concerning this clone: The antigen remains undetermined.

Between the trimmed V and J ends, which lost 4 bases and 9 bases, there was a span of 13 bases. The CDR3 extends over 13 amino acids. Germline V gene sequence: CDR1 SNHLY, CDR2 FYNNEI. Some second doses came at about 4 weeks and others at about 12 weeks; these were pooled. Sequencing was performed with immunoSEQ multiplex PCR; in TCRdb, only in-frame clones are kept and a portion is missing. The sample lists some 110,000 clones, about 86% seen once, with approximately 18% in the top ten. The origin of this receptor is an adult who received the AZD1222 COVID-19 vaccine. The J gene is TRBJ2-1, the V gene TRBV2; a possible D gene is TRBD1 (5 bases). Here the sequenced sample was peripheral blood, taken 28 days after the second AZD1222 dose. CDR3 in amino acids: CASSGGREFEQFF. The CDR3 nucleotides are TGTGCCAGCAGTGGGGGCAGGGAATTTGAGCAGTTCTTC.